Detailed here is one T cell receptor beta chain. Its specificity is unknown. At one end, the junction sequence differs from germline, possibly due to a read error. Each CDR3 protein gets one entry after TCRdb re-called the multiplex PCR reads with MiXCR. The sample includes 60,000 to 65,000 distinct CDR3 sequences, 57% of them seen just once. Germline loops: CDR1 SGHRS, CDR2 YFSETQ. The CDR3 runs to 14 residues. The source of the sample is a study of breast tumors, draining lymph nodes, adjacent tissues. The study, taken as a whole, reports: Tumor repertoires ranked between lymph nodes and nontumor tissue in diversity, with V and J gene preferences. Tumor T cell lymph node origin was a supported hypothesis, not proven. Data fit most tumor T cells coming from lymph node, expanding in tumor.

The V gene is TRBV5-1, the J gene TRBJ2-3; D assignment may be TRBD1 or TRBD2 (7 bases each). The sample consisted of breast tumor tissue. The TCR comes from a female donor with breast cancer. Some clones in this sample may be carry-over from other donors' samples. The CDR3 loop is CASSPREGTDTQYF. The DNA of the CDR3 is TGCGCCAGCAGCCCCAGGGAGGGGACAGACACGCAGTATTTT.